Below, 2 T cell receptor beta chains from the same sample are listed, as sequenced in a study of human T cells and chemical hapten exposure. Using its own MiXCR run on the RACE reads, TCRdb lists one record per CDR3 protein. The sample shows more than 70,000 distinct CDR3 sequences, roughly a tenth of them seen only once. Time point denoted: patch test 3, about 24 weeks after DPC sensitization. Treatment described: therapeutic diphenylcyclopropenone sensitization with weekly scalp DPC. The input for sequencing was whole blood, taken in connection with sensitization to the hapten diphenylcyclopropenone (DPC). These receptors were taken from a young woman with alopecia areata. Some clones in this sample may be carry-over from other donors' samples.

This clonotype was detected only a few times. The rearrangement links TRBV4-1 to TRBJ1-2; 8 bases map to TRBD1. The CDR3 runs to 15 residues. Germline V gene data show CDR1 as MGHRA and CDR2 as YSYEKL. Trimming removed 0 bases from V and 14 bases from J; junction bases left unmatched: 14. The CDR3 DNA reads TGCGCCAGCAGCCAAGATGACGCAGGGGGCGGCCCTGAGACCTTC. It yields the protein CASSQDDAGGGPETF.

This clonotype has at least ten counts. The J gene is TRBJ2-3, the V gene TRBV28; D unclear. The germline CDR1 and CDR2 sequences are MDHEN and SYDVKM. The CDR3 runs 15 residues. Trimming took 5 bases from V and 4 from J, leaving 16 bases between them. The CDR3 nucleotides read TGTGCCAGCAGTCCGTTAACCACGCTCGCAGATACGCAGTATTTT. This translates into CASSPLTTLADTQYF. Using reference TRBV28 and TRBJ2-3 for the parts outside the CDR3, the full variable domain is DVKVTQSSRYLVKRTGEKVFLECVQDMDHENMFWYRQDPGLGLRLIYFSYDVKMKEKGDIPEGYSVSREKKERFSLILESASTNQTSMYLCASSPLTTLADTQYFGPGTRLTVL.